The clone carrying this TCR beta chain came up once. This specimen comes from a study of PD-1 blockade in classical Hodgkin lymphoma. Libraries were prepared by immunoSEQ multiplex PCR; TCRdb keeps only in-frame clonotypes and omits some of them. The profile covers tens of thousands of clones, with 70% to 80% appearing a single time and about 1.2% taken by the ten largest. The CDR3 covers 14 residues. The J segment lost 2 bases and the V segment lost 6 bases, leaving 6 bases of the junction unmatched. Per the germline V gene, CDR1 is MNHEY and CDR2 is SMNVEV (reference sequence). Time point in this sample: cycle 4 day 1 (C4D1), after about 6 weeks of nivolumab. Every patient experienced relapse after autologous stem cell transplantation, and brentuximab vedotin exposure varied. It was by magnetic negative selection that CD4+ T cells were purified from thawed PBMCs.

Sequences were derived from CD4+ T cells from blood, sampled before the fourth cycle of nivolumab. The chain employs TRBV27 and TRBJ1-1; 7 nucleotides match TRBD1. This receptor was obtained from a human donor with classical Hodgkin lymphoma. The CDR3 here is CASRGYRGNTEAFF. DNA of the CDR3: TGTGCCAGCAGGGGATACAGGGGAAACACTGAAGCTTTCTTT.